This T cell receptor beta chain was obtained from a study of T cell responses to AZD1222 COVID-19 vaccine. Study information: Pooled in the analysis were second doses at about 4 or about 12 weeks.

The study, taken as a whole, reports: Spike-specific TCRs gained breadth and depth after people received two AZD1222 doses. Mostly white British, mostly female donors; authors suggested clonal diversity may be underestimated.

Produced via immunoSEQ multiplex PCR; TCRdb's table is partial and in-frame only. Of fewer than 140,000 clones in the sample, 90% were seen once. In the case of this clone: Its antigen is currently unknown.

The CDR3 spans 17 residues. Germline V gene lookup returns CDR1 KGHSH and CDR2 LQKENI. V gave up 2 bases and J gave up 0 bases, with 11 bases separating them. This sample comprised peripheral blood, obtained on day 0 of AZD1222 vaccination. The TCR originated in an adult in good health. The chain links TRBV18 to TRBJ1-6; D gene ambiguous. Here the CDR3 DNA reads TGTGCCAGCTCACCAGTCCCCGCGAGCTCCTATAATTCACCCCTCCACTTT. As protein: CASSPVPASSYNSPLHF.